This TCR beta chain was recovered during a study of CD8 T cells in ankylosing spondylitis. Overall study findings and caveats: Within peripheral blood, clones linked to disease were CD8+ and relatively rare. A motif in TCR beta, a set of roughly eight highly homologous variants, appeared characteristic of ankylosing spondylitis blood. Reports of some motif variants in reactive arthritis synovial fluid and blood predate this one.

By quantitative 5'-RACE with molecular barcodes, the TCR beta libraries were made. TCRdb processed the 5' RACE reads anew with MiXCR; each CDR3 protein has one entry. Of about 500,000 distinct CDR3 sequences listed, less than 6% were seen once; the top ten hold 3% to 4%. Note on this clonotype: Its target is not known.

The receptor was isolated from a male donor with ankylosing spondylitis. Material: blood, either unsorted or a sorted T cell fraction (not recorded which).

This CDR3 is CASSQGSAPSNEQFF. The CDR3, as DNA: TGCGCCAGCAGCCAAGGGAGCGCCCCCTCCAATGAGCAGTTCTTC. The V gene is TRBV4-3, the J gene TRBJ2-1, with unresolved D. This CDR3 has 15 residues. With 1 base removed from V and 6 bases from J, the gap between germline ends came to 13 bases. Germline CDR1 is LGHNA and CDR2 is YSLEER.